This is a list of T cell receptor beta chains from one sample in a study of CD8 T cells in Susac syndrome. Each CDR3 protein is one row after TCRdb ran MiXCR on the immunoSEQ multiplex PCR reads. The top ten clones hold about 0.17% of a sample with hundreds of thousands of distinct CDR3 sequences, about 89% of them seen once. Sequencing used CD8+ T cells from PBMCs. The receptors derive from a human donor with multiple sclerosis. The CDR3 runs from the conserved cysteine through the conserved F or W. A D gene is named only where the DNA matches it firmly. Rows may omit the clone size; those that give it use once, few, many or a size class.

TRBJ2-7,.,TRBV14,.,CASSQDFGGYYEQYF,TGTGCCAGCAGCCAAGACTTTGGAGGATACTACGAGCAGTACTTC
TRBJ2-1,.,TRBV4-1,TRBD2,CASSQAASGGHNEQFF,TGCGCCAGCAGCCAAGCGGCTAGCGGGGGGCACAATGAGCAGTTCTTC
TRBJ1-1,.,TRBV9,TRBD1,CASSSRDRITTEAFF,TGTGCCAGCAGCTCCCGGGACAGGATTACCACTGAAGCTTTCTTT
TRBJ2-3,.,TRBV7-9,TRBD2,CASSIPSGGTTQYF,TGTGCCAGCAGCATCCCTAGCGGGGGGACCACGCAGTATTTT
TRBJ1-3,once,TRBV12-3/TRBV12-4,.,CASSLQGGGNTIYF,TGTGCCAGCAGTCTCCAAGGAGGGGGAAACACCATATATTTT
TRBJ1-4,.,TRBV10-3,.,CAPRQGSYCATNEKLFF,TGTGCCCCACGACAAGGGAGCTACTGTGCAACTAATGAAAAACTGTTTTTT
TRBJ2-1,.,TRBV7-8,.,CASSSPSTNRASYNEQFF,TGTGCCAGCAGCTCCCCGTCTACCAACAGAGCCAGCTACAATGAGCAGTTCTTC
TRBJ2-7,few,TRBV29-1,.,CSVGSRLSYEQYF,TGCAGCGTTGGAAGTCGGCTCTCCTACGAGCAGTACTTC
TRBJ2-7,.,TRBV10-3,.,CAISVNSVYEQYF,TGTGCCATCAGTGTGAACTCGGTTTACGAGCAGTACTTC
TRBJ2-5,.,TRBV27,TRBD2,CASSPGLGIGTQYF,TGTGCCAGCAGTCCAGGACTAGGGATCGGGACCCAGTACTTC
TRBJ2-7,.,TRBV14,.,CASSQVGLGAYEQYF,TGTGCCAGCAGCCAAGTGGGACTTGGGGCCTACGAGCAGTACTTC
TRBJ2-7,.,TRBV2,.,CASSADSYYEQYF,TGTGCCAGCAGTGCGGACAGCTACTACGAGCAGTACTTC
TRBJ1-1,.,TRBV12-3/TRBV12-4,.,CASSLVAGKAFF,TGTGCCAGCAGTTTAGTCGCCGGTAAAGCTTTCTTT
TRBJ2-5,.,TRBV11-2,.,CASSITGWARGETQYF,TGTGCCAGCAGCATAACCGGGTGGGCCCGGGGAGAGACCCAGTACTTC
TRBJ2-5,.,TRBV10-3,.,CAIRGDPGTQYF,TGTGCCATCAGGGGTGACCCGGGGACCCAGTACTTC
TRBJ2-1,.,TRBV19,.,CASRTGAYNEQFF,TGTGCCAGTAGGACCGGGGCCTACAATGAGCAGTTCTTC
TRBJ1-2,.,TRBV4-1,.,CASSHQTTGNYGYTF,TGCGCCAGCAGCCACCAAACTACAGGGAACTATGGCTACACCTTC
TRBJ2-1,.,TRBV9,TRBD1,CASSVDKQGGNEQFF,TGTGCCAGCAGCGTAGATAAACAGGGGGGCAATGAGCAGTTCTTC
TRBJ2-3,.,TRBV7-9,TRBD2,CASSFSSGLSTDTQYF,TGTGCCAGCAGCTTTTCTAGCGGGTTAAGCACAGATACGCAGTATTTT
TRBJ2-3,.,TRBV20-1,TRBD2,CSAREKGAGVTDTQYF,TGCAGTGCTAGAGAGAAAGGAGCGGGAGTTACAGATACGCAGTATTTT
TRBJ2-3,.,TRBV10-3,.,CAISPRDATPSTDTQYF,TGTGCCATCAGTCCCCGGGACGCTACTCCTAGCACAGATACGCAGTATTTT
TRBJ2-3,.,TRBV29-1,TRBD1,CSVEEGGRMGRGQYF,TGCAGCGTTGAAGAAGGGGGCCGCATGGGCCGGGGGCAGTATTTT
TRBJ2-7,.,TRBV28,.,CASSTDWGLSYEQYF,TGTGCCAGCTCTACCGACTGGGGGCTTTCCTACGAGCAGTACTTC
TRBJ2-7,.,TRBV21-1,.,CASSKSGQANSYEQYF,TGTGCCAGCAGCAAATCCGGACAGGCAAACTCCTACGAGCAGTACTTC
TRBJ2-7,.,TRBV7-9,.,CASSTTVFLEQYF,TGTGCCAGCAGCACCACAGTTTTCTTGGAGCAGTACTTC
TRBJ1-1,.,TRBV20-1,TRBD1,CSARDGGTENTEAFF,TGCAGTGCTAGAGATGGCGGGACAGAGAACACTGAAGCTTTCTTT
TRBJ2-1,.,TRBV19,TRBD1,CASGGTGIYNEQFF,TGTGCCAGCGGAGGGACAGGGATCTACAATGAGCAGTTCTTC
TRBJ1-4,.,TRBV20-1,.,CSATNREWVAEKLFF,TGCAGTGCTACGAACAGGGAGTGGGTTGCTGAAAAACTGTTTTTT
TRBJ2-3,.,TRBV4-1,TRBD2,CASSQVPPGGGDTQYF,TGCGCCAGCAGCCAAGTCCCCCCGGGGGGGGGAGATACGCAGTATTTT
TRBJ2-5,once,TRBV29-1,TRBD1,CSVTPGTGIETQYF,TGCAGCGTCACCCCCGGGACAGGTATAGAGACCCAGTACTTC
TRBJ2-7,.,TRBV29-1,TRBD2,CSVEDLAGDAEQYF,TGCAGCGTTGAAGACCTAGCGGGAGATGCCGAGCAGTACTTC
TRBJ1-2,.,TRBV11-3,TRBD1,CASSLMQGANYGYTF,TGTGCCAGCAGCTTGATGCAGGGGGCCAACTATGGCTACACCTTC
TRBJ2-7,few,TRBV6-1,.,CASSTRLVHEQYF,TGTGCCAGCAGTACGCGACTAGTCCACGAGCAGTACTTC
TRBJ2-1,.,TRBV27,.,CASSFRGEGNEQFF,TGTGCCAGCAGTTTCAGAGGAGAGGGGAATGAGCAGTTCTTC
TRBJ2-3,once,TRBV28,TRBD2,CASSLTGSGGAEDTQYF,TGTGCCAGCAGTTTAACGGGTAGCGGGGGGGCCGAAGATACGCAGTATTTT
TRBJ2-7,.,TRBV7-9,TRBD1,CASSKGQIEQYF,TGTGCCAGCAGCAAGGGACAGATCGAGCAGTACTTC
TRBJ2-7,.,TRBV10-3,TRBD1,CAISDPGQGLSYEQYF,TGTGCCATCAGTGACCCGGGACAGGGCTTATCCTACGAGCAGTACTTC
TRBJ2-5,.,TRBV11-2,.,CASSFLRQETQYF,TGTGCCAGCAGCTTTCTCCGCCAAGAGACCCAGTACTTC
TRBJ2-1,.,TRBV4-2,.,CASSQWARAAYNEQFF,TGTGCCAGCAGCCAATGGGCCAGGGCTGCCTACAATGAGCAGTTCTTC
TRBJ2-5,.,TRBV28,.,CASSPWGQQETQYF,TGTGCCAGCAGTCCATGGGGGCAGCAAGAGACCCAGTACTTC
TRBJ2-7,.,TRBV5-1,.,CASSLLGPSYEQYF,TGCGCCAGCAGCTTGTTGGGCCCCTCCTACGAGCAGTACTTC
TRBJ2-1,.,TRBV20-1,TRBD1,CSAKDPQGARNEQFF,TGCAGTGCTAAAGACCCACAGGGGGCGAGGAATGAGCAGTTCTTC
TRBJ1-5,.,TRBV30,.,CAWSVRGAGNQPQHF,TGTGCCTGGAGTGTACGGGGGGCCGGCAATCAGCCCCAGCATTTT
TRBJ2-7,.,TRBV12-3/TRBV12-4,TRBD1,CASSSIRDSSYEQYF,TGTGCCAGCAGCTCCATCCGGGACAGCTCCTACGAGCAGTACTTC
TRBJ1-1,.,TRBV7-8,.,CASTGGGRLSTEAFF,TGTGCCAGCACTGGGGGGGGACGGCTGAGCACTGAAGCTTTCTTT
TRBJ2-1,once,TRBV6-2/TRBV6-3,TRBD2,CASSYERTSGSLEQFF,TGTGCCAGCAGTTACGAACGGACTAGCGGGAGTCTTGAGCAGTTCTTC
TRBJ2-1,.,TRBV24-1,.,CATSDPSRIGDEQFF,TGTGCCACCAGTGATCCTTCGCGGATTGGGGATGAGCAGTTCTTC
TRBJ2-7,.,TRBV27,.,CASCDRDRECEQYF,TGTGCCAGCTGTGATCGGGACCGAGAGTGCGAGCAGTACTTC
TRBJ2-1,.,TRBV3-1,.,CASSQDVYNEQFF,TGTGCCAGCAGCCAAGACGTTTACAATGAGCAGTTCTTC
TRBJ2-7,once,TRBV7-2,.,CASSLILGRGLNINYEQYF,TGTGCCAGCAGCTTAATACTTGGCAGGGGCCTCAATATCAACTACGAGCAGTACTTC
TRBJ2-7,.,TRBV14,.,CASSFPGGYEQYF,TGTGCCAGCAGTTTCCCAGGCGGTTACGAGCAGTACTTC
TRBJ2-5,few,TRBV12-3/TRBV12-4,.,CASSLEAYQETQYF,TGTGCCAGCAGTTTAGAGGCGTACCAAGAGACCCAGTACTTC
TRBJ2-1,.,TRBV5-4,TRBD1,CASSLATAGGTNEQFF,TGTGCCAGCAGCTTGGCCACCGCAGGGGGCACGAATGAGCAGTTCTTC
TRBJ1-2,.,TRBV9,.,CASRDLGSAGYTF,TGTGCCAGCAGAGACCTGGGTTCCGCAGGCTACACCTTC
TRBJ2-5,.,TRBV9,.,CASSVAWRPGETQYF,TGTGCCAGCAGCGTAGCTTGGCGACCGGGAGAGACCCAGTACTTC
TRBJ2-1,.,TRBV19,.,CASSAVSYNEQFF,TGTGCCTCCTCGGCAGTCTCCTACAATGAGCAGTTCTTC
TRBJ2-7,few,TRBV5-6,.,CASSLFPSYEQYF,TGTGCCAGCAGCTTGTTCCCCTCCTACGAGCAGTACTTC
TRBJ2-7,.,TRBV6-2/TRBV6-3,TRBD2,CASSYPTSGGLSSYEQYF,TGTGCCAGCAGTTACCCGACTAGCGGGGGCCTGAGCTCCTACGAGCAGTACTTC
TRBJ2-1,.,TRBV30,.,CAWDPSASGGQGEQFF,TGTGCCTGGGACCCCTCCGCCAGCGGGGGACAGGGTGAGCAGTTCTTC